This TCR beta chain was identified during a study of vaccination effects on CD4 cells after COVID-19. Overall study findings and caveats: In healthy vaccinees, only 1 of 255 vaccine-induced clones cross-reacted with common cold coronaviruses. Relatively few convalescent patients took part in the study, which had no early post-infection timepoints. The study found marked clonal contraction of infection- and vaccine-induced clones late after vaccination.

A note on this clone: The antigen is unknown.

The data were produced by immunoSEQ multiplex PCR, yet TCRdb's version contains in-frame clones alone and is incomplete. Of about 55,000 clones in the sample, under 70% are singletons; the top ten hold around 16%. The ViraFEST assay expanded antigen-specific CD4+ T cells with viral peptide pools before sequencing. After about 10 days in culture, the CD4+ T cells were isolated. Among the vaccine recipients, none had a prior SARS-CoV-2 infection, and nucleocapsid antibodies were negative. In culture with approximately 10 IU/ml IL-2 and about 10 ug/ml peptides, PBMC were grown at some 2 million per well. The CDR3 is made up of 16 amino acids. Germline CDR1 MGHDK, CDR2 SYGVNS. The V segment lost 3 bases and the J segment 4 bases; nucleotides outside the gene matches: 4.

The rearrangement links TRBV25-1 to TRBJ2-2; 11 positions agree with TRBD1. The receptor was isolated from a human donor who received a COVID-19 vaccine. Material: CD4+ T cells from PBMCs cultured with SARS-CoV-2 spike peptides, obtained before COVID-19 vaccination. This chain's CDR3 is CASSDFGQGATGELFF. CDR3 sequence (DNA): TGTGCCAGCAGTGACTTTGGACAGGGGGCCACCGGGGAGCTGTTTTTT.